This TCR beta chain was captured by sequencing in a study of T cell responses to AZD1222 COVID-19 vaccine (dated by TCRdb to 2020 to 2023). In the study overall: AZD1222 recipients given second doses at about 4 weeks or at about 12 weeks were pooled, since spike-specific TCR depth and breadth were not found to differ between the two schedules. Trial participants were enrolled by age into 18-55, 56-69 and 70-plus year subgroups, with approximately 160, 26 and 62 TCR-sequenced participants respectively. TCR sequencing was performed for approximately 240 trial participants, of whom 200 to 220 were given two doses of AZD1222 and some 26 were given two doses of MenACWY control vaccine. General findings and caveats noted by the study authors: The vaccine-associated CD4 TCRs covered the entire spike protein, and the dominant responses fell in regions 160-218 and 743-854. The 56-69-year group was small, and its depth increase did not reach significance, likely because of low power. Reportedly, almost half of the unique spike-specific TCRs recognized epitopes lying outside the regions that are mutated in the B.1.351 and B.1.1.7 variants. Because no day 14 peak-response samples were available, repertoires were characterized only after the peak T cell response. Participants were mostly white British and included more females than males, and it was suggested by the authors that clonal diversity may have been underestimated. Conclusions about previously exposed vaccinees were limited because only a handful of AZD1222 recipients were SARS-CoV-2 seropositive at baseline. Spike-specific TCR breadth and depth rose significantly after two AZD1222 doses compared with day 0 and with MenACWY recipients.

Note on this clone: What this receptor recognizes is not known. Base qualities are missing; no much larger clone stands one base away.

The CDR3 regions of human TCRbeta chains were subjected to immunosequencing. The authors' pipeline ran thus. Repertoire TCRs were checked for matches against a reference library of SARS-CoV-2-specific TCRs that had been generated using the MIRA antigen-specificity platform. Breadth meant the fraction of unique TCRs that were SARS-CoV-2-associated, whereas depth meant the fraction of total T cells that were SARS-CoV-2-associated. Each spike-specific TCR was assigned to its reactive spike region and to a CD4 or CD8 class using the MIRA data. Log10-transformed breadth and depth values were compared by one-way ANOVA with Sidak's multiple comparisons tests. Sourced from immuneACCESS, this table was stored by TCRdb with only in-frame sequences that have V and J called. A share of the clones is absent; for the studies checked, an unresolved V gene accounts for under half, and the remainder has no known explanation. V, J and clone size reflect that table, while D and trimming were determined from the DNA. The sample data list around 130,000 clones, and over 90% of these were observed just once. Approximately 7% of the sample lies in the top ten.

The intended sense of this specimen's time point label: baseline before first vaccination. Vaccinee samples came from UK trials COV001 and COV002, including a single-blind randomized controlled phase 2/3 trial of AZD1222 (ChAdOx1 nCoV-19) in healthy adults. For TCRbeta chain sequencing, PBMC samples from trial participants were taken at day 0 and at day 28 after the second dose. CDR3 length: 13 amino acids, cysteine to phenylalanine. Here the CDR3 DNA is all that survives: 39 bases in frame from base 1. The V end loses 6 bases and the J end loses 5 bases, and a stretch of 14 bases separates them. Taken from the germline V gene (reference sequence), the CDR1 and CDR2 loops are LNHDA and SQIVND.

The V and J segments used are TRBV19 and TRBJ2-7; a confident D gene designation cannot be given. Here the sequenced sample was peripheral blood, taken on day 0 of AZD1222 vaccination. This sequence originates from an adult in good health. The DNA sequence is TGTGCCAGTAGCGACCGGGTTGGCGACGAGCAGTACTTC. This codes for CASSDRVGDEQYF. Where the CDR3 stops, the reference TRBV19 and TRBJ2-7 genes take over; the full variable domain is DGGITQSPKYLFRKEGQNVTLSCEQNLNHDAMYWYRQDPGQGLRLIYYSQIVNDFQKGDIAEGYSVSREKKESFPLTVTSAQKNPTAFYLCASSDRVGDEQYFGPGTRLTVT.